The entry that follows covers one TCR beta chain sequence. Its antigen has not been determined. Base qualities are missing; no much larger clone stands one base away. For CDR1 and CDR2, the germline V gene lists MNHEY and SVGAGI. V and J lose 0 bases and 5 bases, and a span of 16 bases separates them. From cysteine to phenylalanine, the CDR3 is 16 amino acids long. The kept DNA is CDR3 alone, 48 bases in frame from the first base. A FACSAria II was used to sort memory CD4+ T cells, defined as single viable CD3+CD4+CD8-CD45RO+ cells. CMV serostatus was assessed using a Roche Elecsys assay, by which serum IgG against CMV pp150, pp28, p38 and p52 was detected. Following thawing, total CD4+ T cells were enriched through positive selection using CD4 magnetic microbeads. The samples came from a different study that was designed specifically to examine the CD4+ T cell memory repertoire. Peripheral blood mononuclear cells were isolated and cryopreserved according to standard operating procedures, and serum was stored at -80 degrees C. CD3-PerCP (BW264/56), CD4-APC (RPA-T4), CD45RO-PE (UCHT1) and CD8-Pacific Orange (3B5) antibodies were used for staining, and non-viable cells were excluded with Sytox blue.

The source of the sample is a study of memory CD4+ T cells and cytomegalovirus serostatus (dated by TCRdb to between 2018 and 2021). Notes on the research overall: The cohort included roughly 35 healthy adults from Belgium, of whom 9 were CMV seropositive and roughly 24 were CMV seronegative. CD4+ memory TCRbeta repertoires of a Belgian cohort with known cytomegalovirus serostatus were sequenced in order to replicate a published TCR-based CMV serostatus classifier.

The Quick-DNA Microprep Kit was used to extract genomic DNA from the sorted cells. Amplification of TCRbeta DNA was done with the immunoSEQ hsTCRbeta kit, following the protocol from the manufacturer. An Illumina MiSeq instrument was used to sequence the TCRbeta libraries. The study's processing was this. Removing out-of-frame sequences left a few million distinct TCRbeta sequences, an average of around 67,000 per individual. Each individual was scored using the number of some 150 previously reported CMV-associated TCRbeta sequences that the individual carried and the total number of productive distinct TCRbeta sequences. A beta-binomial model was reimplemented in Python, and scikit-learn random forests with default parameters were trained on data from the US cohort. Classifier performance on the Belgian cohort was reported as the median AUC with percentile confidence intervals calculated over 10,000 bootstrap iterations. TCRdb retrieved this table from immuneACCESS and kept in-frame rearrangements only. Not all clones are present; in checked studies, unresolved V genes account for under half, and no reason is known for the remainder. That table furnishes V, J and clone size, whereas the DNA furnished D and trimming. Present in this sample are 40,000 to 45,000 clones, 70% to 80% of which were seen just once. The ten largest clones represent approximately 0.77% of the sample.

The study at large found these results: The results were read as suggesting that the CMV-associated TCR signature is, for the most part, present in the CD4+ memory repertoire. Of around 150 previously reported CMV-associated TCRbeta sequences, 67 appeared in the CD4+ memory repertoires, each in one to five individuals. On the Belgian cohort, the classifier built on the original framework reached a median bootstrapped AUC of around 0.95, with a 95% CI of 0.76-1.00. Only CD4+CD45RO+ memory cells were sequenced, in contrast to the original study, in which naive and memory CD4+ and CD8+ populations were covered. For CMV serostatus prediction, a median bootstrapped AUC of about 0.96 was reached with the original framework, and a median bootstrapped AUC of approximately 0.92 was reached with a US-trained random forest.

The chain is assembled from TRBV6-5 and TRBJ1-1; no D gene is confidently identified. This clonotype originated in an adult in good health and CMV-seronegative. The sequenced sample consisted of memory CD4+ T cells from blood. The sequenced DNA: TGTGCCAGCAGTTACTCGATCCCCAGTAGAGGGACTGAAGCTTTCTTT. The encoded protein is CASSYSIPSRGTEAFF.